Listed below are T cell receptor beta chains from one sample, sequenced in a study of cytomegalovirus exposure and HLA in healthy donors. This table comes from immunoSEQ multiplex PCR, and its TCRdb copy is limited to in-frame clones, with some not included. The sample lists approximately 49,000 clones; roughly nine tenths were seen once. The sequenced sample consisted of PBMCs. The receptors were sampled from a man in his late teens or twenties in good health and CMV-seronegative. Each CDR3 is given with its conserved first and last residue. A D gene is named only where the DNA matches it firmly. Size is stated for part of the rows, as once, few or many counts, or as a class when the clone is expanded.

d_call	v_call	j_call	clone_size	cdr3_aa	cdr3_nt
TRBD1	TRBV5-6	TRBJ1-5	-	CASSLAGQGANQPQHF	TGTGCCAGCAGCTTGGCGGGACAGGGGGCCAATCAGCCCCAGCATTTT
TRBD1	TRBV2	TRBJ2-3	-	CASKDRADTQYF	TGTGCCAGCAAGGACAGGGCAGATACGCAGTATTTT
TRBD1	TRBV4-1	TRBJ2-1	-	CASSQEGGQDEKFF	TGCGCCAGCAGCCAAGAGGGGGGACAGGACGAAAAGTTCTTC
-	TRBV19	TRBJ2-1	-	CASSIGTFPYNEQFF	TGTGCCAGTAGTATCGGGACTTTCCCTTACAATGAGCAGTTCTTC
-	TRBV19	TRBJ1-1	-	CASSNRANAEAFF	TGTGCCAGTAGTAACAGGGCGAACGCTGAAGCTTTCTTT
TRBD2	TRBV7-2	TRBJ2-1	-	CASSLGLAGGNEQFF	TGTGCCAGCAGCTTAGGACTAGCGGGAGGTAATGAGCAGTTCTTC
-	TRBV27	TRBJ1-4	-	CASSLSRVGEKLFF	TGTGCCAGCAGTTTATCGAGAGTCGGTGAAAAACTGTTTTTT
TRBD1	TRBV10-1	TRBJ2-1	-	CASCSGQGNGVARDEQFF	TGCGCCAGCTGTTCGGGACAGGGGAATGGGGTTGCCCGGGATGAGCAGTTCTTC
-	TRBV28	TRBJ1-2	-	CASSLPIASGYTF	TGTGCCAGCAGTCTCCCGATTGCGTCGGGCTACACCTTC
-	TRBV7-9	TRBJ2-2	-	CASSSGLGGELFF	TGTGCCAGCAGCTCTGGACTCGGCGGGGAGCTGTTTTTT
TRBD1	TRBV2	TRBJ1-5	few	CASSGQRNQPQHF	TGTGCCAGCTCGGGACAGCGCAATCAGCCCCAGCATTTT
TRBD1	TRBV19	TRBJ1-2	-	CASSMYGTGGYYGYTF	TGTGCCAGTAGTATGTACGGGACAGGGGGCTACTATGGCTACACCTTC
-	TRBV29-1	TRBJ2-5	once	CSVEKGRGYF	TGCAGCGTTGAAAAGGGGCGCGGGTACTTC
-	TRBV27	TRBJ2-7	-	CASSFAPPLTTPYEQYF	TGTGCCAGCAGTTTCGCCCCCCCGCTGACAACTCCCTACGAGCAGTACTTC
TRBD2	TRBV27	TRBJ2-7	-	CASSPRLAGGYEQYF	TGTGCCAGCAGCCCACGACTAGCGGGTGGCTACGAGCAGTACTTC
-	TRBV7-9	TRBJ2-1	-	CASTTGDPYNEQFF	TGTGCCAGCACGACGGGGGACCCCTACAATGAGCAGTTCTTC
-	TRBV4-3	TRBJ2-7	-	CASSQDRISYGEQYF	TGCGCCAGCAGCCAAGATCGTATTTCGTACGGCGAGCAGTACTTC
TRBD1	TRBV7-9	TRBJ2-6	-	CASSSPGQGISGANVLTF	TGTGCCAGCAGTTCTCCGGGACAGGGAATCTCTGGGGCCAACGTCCTGACTTTC
-	TRBV6-1	TRBJ2-7	-	CASSEGDGRLSYEQYF	TGTGCCAGCAGTGAAGGGGACGGGAGACTCTCCTACGAGCAGTACTTC
TRBD1	TRBV5-1	TRBJ2-5	-	CASSFPRDRGTETQYF	TGCGCCAGCAGCTTTCCCCGGGACAGGGGGACAGAGACCCAGTACTTC
-	TRBV4-3	TRBJ1-1	-	CASSQDHLGHLSEAFF	TGCGCCAGCAGCCAAGATCATTTGGGCCACCTCTCTGAAGCTTTCTTT
-	TRBV7-7	TRBJ2-5	-	CASSSTSVAETQYF	TGTGCTAGCAGCTCCACAAGCGTGGCGGAGACCCAGTACTTC
TRBD1	TRBV5-6	TRBJ1-1	-	CASSSDRAAEAFF	TGTGCCAGCAGCTCGGACAGGGCCGCTGAAGCTTTCTTT
-	TRBV7-3	TRBJ2-2	-	CASSLNRNTGELFF	TGTGCCAGCAGCTTAAATAGGAACACCGGGGAGCTGTTTTTT
-	TRBV27	TRBJ1-5	once	CASSLAVSQPQHF	TGTGCCAGCAGTTTAGCAGTAAGTCAGCCCCAGCATTTT
-	TRBV10-3	TRBJ2-7	-	CAISAEGGSYEQYF	TGTGCCATCAGTGCAGAGGGTGGGTCCTACGAGCAGTACTTC
-	TRBV11-3	TRBJ1-1	-	CASSVGQLNTEAFF	TGTGCCAGCAGCGTCGGACAGTTGAACACTGAAGCTTTCTTT
-	TRBV7-9	TRBJ2-1	-	CASSRGGRSVSSYNEQFF	TGTGCCAGCAGCCGAGGAGGTAGGAGCGTAAGCTCCTACAATGAGCAGTTCTTC
TRBD1	TRBV28	TRBJ1-1	-	CASSTRQGMPSTEAFF	TGTGCCAGCAGTACAAGACAGGGGATGCCGAGCACTGAAGCTTTCTTT
-	TRBV19	TRBJ2-1	-	CASSIGLRGGGYNEQFF	TGTGCCAGTAGTATAGGATTAAGGGGAGGGGGGTACAATGAGCAGTTCTTC
TRBD1	TRBV2	TRBJ1-2	-	CASSLTGDDYTF	TGTGCCAGCAGCCTTACAGGGGACGACTACACCTTC
-	TRBV15	TRBJ2-7	once	CATSRDQGDEQYF	TGTGCCACCAGCAGAGATCAGGGCGATGAGCAGTACTTC
TRBD1	TRBV5-6	TRBJ2-7	-	CASSYGTGTGGYYEQYF	TGTGCCAGCAGCTATGGGACCGGGACAGGGGGCTATTACGAGCAGTACTTC
-	TRBV6-5	TRBJ2-6	-	CASSYSGSGANVLTF	TGTGCCAGCAGTTACAGCGGCTCTGGGGCCAACGTCCTGACTTTC
-	TRBV4-1	TRBJ2-7	-	CASSLHRADSSYEQYF	TGCGCCAGCAGCCTGCACCGGGCCGACAGCTCCTACGAGCAGTACTTC
TRBD1	TRBV30	TRBJ2-5	-	CAWSVHWTGSQETQYF	TGTGCCTGGAGCGTGCATTGGACAGGGTCACAAGAGACCCAGTACTTC
-	TRBV6-4	TRBJ1-2	few	CASSDTPQGGYTF	TGTGCCAGCAGTGATACACCCCAGGGAGGCTACACCTTC
TRBD1	TRBV7-9	TRBJ1-3	-	CASSWDRDSGNTIYF	TGTGCCAGCAGCTGGGACAGGGACTCTGGAAACACCATATATTTT
-	TRBV7-8	TRBJ1-2	-	CASSPLTTTYGYTF	TGTGCCAGCAGCCCCTTGACTACTACCTATGGCTACACCTTC
-	TRBV7-3	TRBJ2-1	-	CASSLTLGLSYNEQFF	TGTGCCAGCAGCTTAACTCTCGGACTCTCCTACAATGAGCAGTTCTTC
-	TRBV19	TRBJ1-5	-	CASRSGNQPQHF	TGTGCCAGTAGATCCGGCAATCAGCCCCAGCATTTT
-	TRBV11-2	TRBJ1-3	-	CASTPRSGAGNTIYF	TGTGCCAGCACCCCCAGATCGGGGGCTGGAAACACCATATATTTT
-	TRBV11-3	TRBJ1-5	-	CASEGGGAPQHF	TGTGCCAGCGAGGGGGGGGGAGCGCCCCAGCATTTT
-	TRBV5-1	TRBJ2-7	-	CASSLRGSYEQYF	TGCGCCAGCAGCCTAAGGGGGAGCTACGAGCAGTACTTC
-	TRBV7-3	TRBJ1-1	-	CASSLTGRTEAFF	TGTGCCAGCAGCTTAACGGGGCGCACTGAAGCTTTCTTT